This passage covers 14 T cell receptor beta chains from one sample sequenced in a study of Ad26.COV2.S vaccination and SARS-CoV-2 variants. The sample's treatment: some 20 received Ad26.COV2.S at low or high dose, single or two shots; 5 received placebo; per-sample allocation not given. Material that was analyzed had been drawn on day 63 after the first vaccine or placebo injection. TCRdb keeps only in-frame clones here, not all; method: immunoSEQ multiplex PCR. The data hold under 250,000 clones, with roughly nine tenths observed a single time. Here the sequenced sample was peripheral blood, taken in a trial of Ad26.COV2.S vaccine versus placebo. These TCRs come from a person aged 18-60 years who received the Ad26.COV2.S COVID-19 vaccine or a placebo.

Written as DNA, the CDR3 is TGTGCCAGCAGCGTAGACCTCATCCCATACAATGAGCAGTTCTTC. Protein: CASSVDLIPYNEQFF. The chain carries TRBV9 and TRBJ2-1, with D unresolved. With 0 bases removed from V and 4 bases from J, the gap between germline ends came to 11 bases. Germline V gene sequence: CDR1 SGDLS, CDR2 YYNGEE. This CDR3 has 15 amino acids.

CDR3 in DNA: TGCAGCGTAGTATCGACTATACCTAGGAGTCACAATGAGCAGTTCTTC. Translation: CSVVSTIPRSHNEQFF. The rearrangement joins TRBV29-1 to TRBJ2-1; maybe TRBD2 (5 bases). Trimming took off 6 bases at V and 5 bases at J, with 23 bases between the two ends. This CDR3 is built from 16 residues. Per germline, CDR1 SQVTM and CDR2 ANQGSEA.

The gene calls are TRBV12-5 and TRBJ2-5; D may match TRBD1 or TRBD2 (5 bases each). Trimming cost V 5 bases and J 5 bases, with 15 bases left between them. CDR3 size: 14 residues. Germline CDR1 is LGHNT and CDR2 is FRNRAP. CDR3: CASGAGVTVETQYF. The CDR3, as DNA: TGTGCTAGTGGTGCCGGGGTGACAGTTGAGACCCAGTACTTC.

The CDR3 DNA sequence: TGTGCCAGCAGTTACGATGGAGGGGGACGGGGCTACACCTTC. Amino acids: CASSYDGGGRGYTF. The chain has TRBV6-5 and TRBJ1-2, with D perhaps TRBD1 (6 bases). The CDR3 has 14 residues. The V and J ends lost 2 bases and 8 bases respectively, with 15 bases between them. Germline-derived CDR1 and CDR2 are MNHEY and SVGAGI.

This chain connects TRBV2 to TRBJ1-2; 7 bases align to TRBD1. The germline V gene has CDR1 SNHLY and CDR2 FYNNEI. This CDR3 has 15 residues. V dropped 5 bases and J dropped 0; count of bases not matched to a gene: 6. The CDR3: CASSSQGKANYGYTF. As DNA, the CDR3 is TGTGCCAGCAGTTCACAGGGGAAGGCTAACTATGGCTACACCTTC.

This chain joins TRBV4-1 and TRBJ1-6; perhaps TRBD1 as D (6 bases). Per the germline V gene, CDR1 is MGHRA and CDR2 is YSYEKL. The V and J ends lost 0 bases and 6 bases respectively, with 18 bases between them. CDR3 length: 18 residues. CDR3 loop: CASSQEGSQGLANSPLHF. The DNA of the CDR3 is TGCGCCAGCAGCCAAGAAGGCTCGCAGGGGTTAGCTAATTCACCCCTCCACTTT.

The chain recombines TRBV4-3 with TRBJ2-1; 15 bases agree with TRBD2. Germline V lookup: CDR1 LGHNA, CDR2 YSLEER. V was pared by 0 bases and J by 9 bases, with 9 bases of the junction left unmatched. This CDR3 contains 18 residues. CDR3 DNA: TGCGCCAGCAGCCAAGAACCCCGGACTAGCGGGAGGGCCAGTGAGCAGTTCTTC. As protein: CASSQEPRTSGRASEQFF.

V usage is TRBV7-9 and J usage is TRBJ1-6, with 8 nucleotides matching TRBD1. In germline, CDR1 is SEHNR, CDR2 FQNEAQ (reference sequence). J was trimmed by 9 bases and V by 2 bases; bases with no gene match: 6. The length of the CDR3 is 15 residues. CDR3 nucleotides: TGTGCCAGCAGCTTACTCGGACAGGGAGGTTCACCCCTCCACTTT. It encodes CASSLLGQGGSPLHF.

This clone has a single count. CDR3 sequence: CASSQKTGIDTQYF. The CDR3 DNA sequence: TGTGCCAGCTCACAGAAGACAGGGATAGATACGCAGTATTTT. The genes are TRBV18 and TRBJ2-3, with 7 bases identical to TRBD1. The CDR3 has 14 residues. V dropped 4 bases and J dropped 5; count of bases not matched to a gene: 6. CDR1 is KGHSH and CDR2 is LQKENI in the germline V gene.

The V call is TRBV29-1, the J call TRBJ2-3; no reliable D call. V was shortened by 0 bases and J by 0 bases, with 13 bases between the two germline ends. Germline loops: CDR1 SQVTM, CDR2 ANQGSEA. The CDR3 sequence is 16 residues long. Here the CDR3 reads CSVEDLGWASTDTQYF. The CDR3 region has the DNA TGCAGCGTTGAAGATCTCGGGTGGGCCAGCACAGATACGCAGTATTTT.

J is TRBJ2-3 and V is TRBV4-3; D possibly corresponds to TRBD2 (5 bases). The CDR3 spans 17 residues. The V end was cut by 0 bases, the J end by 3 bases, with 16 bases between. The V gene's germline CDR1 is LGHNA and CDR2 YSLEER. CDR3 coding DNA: TGCGCCAGCAGCCAAGAGAGCAGGCTAGCCAGGACAGATACGCAGTATTTT. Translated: CASSQESRLARTDTQYF.

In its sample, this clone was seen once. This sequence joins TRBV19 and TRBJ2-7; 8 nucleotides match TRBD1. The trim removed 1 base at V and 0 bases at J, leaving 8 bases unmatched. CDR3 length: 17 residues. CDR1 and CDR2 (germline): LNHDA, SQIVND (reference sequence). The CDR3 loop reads CASSIGRGQGSSYEQYF. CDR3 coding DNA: TGTGCCAGTAGTATAGGCCGCGGACAGGGAAGCTCCTACGAGCAGTACTTC.

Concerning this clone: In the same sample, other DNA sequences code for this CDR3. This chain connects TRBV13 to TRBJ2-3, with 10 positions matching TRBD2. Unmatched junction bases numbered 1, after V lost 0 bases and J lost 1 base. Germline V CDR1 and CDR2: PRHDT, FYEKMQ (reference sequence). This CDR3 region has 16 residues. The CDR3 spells CASSLGGLAGTDTQYF. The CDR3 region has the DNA TGTGCCAGCAGCTTAGGCGGACTAGCGGGCACAGATACGCAGTATTTT. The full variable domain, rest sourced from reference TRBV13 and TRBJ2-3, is AAGVIQSPRHLIKEKRETATLKCYPIPRHDTVYWYQQGPGQDPQFLISFYEKMQSDKGSIPDRFSAQQFSDYHSELNMSSLELGDSALYFCASSLGGLAGTDTQYFGPGTRLTVL.

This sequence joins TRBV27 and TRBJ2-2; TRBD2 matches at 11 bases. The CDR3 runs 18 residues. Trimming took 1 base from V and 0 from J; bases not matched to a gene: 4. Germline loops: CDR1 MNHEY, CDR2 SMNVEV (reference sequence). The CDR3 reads CASSLFSSGGTNTGELFF. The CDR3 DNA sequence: TGTGCCAGCAGTTTATTTTCTAGCGGGGGGACGAACACCGGGGAGCTGTTTTTT.